Listed here are 31 T cell receptor beta chains from one sample, sequenced in a study of T cell responses to AZD1222 COVID-19 vaccine. Assay: immunoSEQ multiplex PCR; the TCRdb copy retains only in-frame clones and omits some. The top ten clones hold more than 8.5% of a sample with some 70,000 clones, 80% to 85% of them seen once. The material was peripheral blood, obtained on day 0 of AZD1222 vaccination. These receptors came from an adult in good health.

The rearrangement links TRBV7-3 to TRBJ2-6, with D tentatively TRBD2 (5 bases). The CDR3 contains 16 residues. Germline V gene data show CDR1 as SGHTA and CDR2 as FQGTGA. Trimming removed 1 base at V and 0 bases at J, with 7 bases between. CDR3 amino acids: CASSLRGGSGANVLTF. The CDR3 nucleotides read TGTGCCAGCAGCTTAAGAGGAGGCTCTGGGGCCAACGTCCTGACTTTC.

This chain links TRBV5-1 with TRBJ2-7, with D unclear. The CDR3 contains 15 residues. The germline V gene has CDR1 SGHRS and CDR2 YFSETQ. V lost 0 bases and J lost 2, with 12 bases in between. CDR3 residues: CASSLAQASPYEQYF. In nucleotides, the CDR3 is TGCGCCAGCAGCTTGGCCCAGGCGTCCCCCTACGAGCAGTACTTC.

The rearrangement uses TRBV4-1 and TRBJ2-5; 7 bases agree with TRBD2. V dropped 5 bases and J dropped 5; count of bases not matched to a gene: 8. The CDR3 is 14 amino acids. Looked up from germline, CDR1 is MGHRA and CDR2 is YSYEKL. The CDR3 DNA follows: TGCGCCAGCAGCTCACTAGCGTATCTGGAGACCCAGTACTTC. Translated, it gives CASSSLAYLETQYF.

This clone was picked up a small number of times. J is TRBJ2-3 and V is TRBV5-1, with TRBD2 matching over 9 bases. The CDR3 length is 16 residues. J lost 0 bases, V lost 5 bases, and 7 bases had no gene match. Germline CDR1 and CDR2: SGHRS and YFSETQ. In nucleotides, the CDR3 is TGCGCCAGCAGTCAAGGCACTAGCGGGAGCACAGATACGCAGTATTTT. Its protein product is CASSQGTSGSTDTQYF.

The chain couples TRBV23-1 to TRBJ2-1, with D unresolved. TRBV23-1 is placed among ORFs of uncertain function. V gave up 0 bases and J gave up 2 bases, with 11 bases separating them. This CDR3 contains 16 residues. The CDR3 region has the DNA TGCGCCAGCAGTCAATCCCAAGTGAGACCCTACAATGAGCAGTTCTTC. Encoded protein: CASSQSQVRPYNEQFF.

This chain joins TRBV18 and TRBJ1-5, with 10 bases fitting TRBD1. V shed 3 bases, J shed 2 bases, and the junction held 4 bases outside the gene matches. Germline CDR1 reads KGHSH; CDR2 reads LQKENI. The CDR3 loop spans 16 amino acids. The CDR3 nucleotides read TGTGCCAGCTCACCGGGACAGGGGTCGGGCAATCAGCCCCAGCATTTT. Amino acids: CASSPGQGSGNQPQHF.

Comments on this clone: The junction shows a germline mismatch at one end, possibly a read error. The chain carries TRBV29-1 and TRBJ2-3, with 9 bases lining up with TRBD1. Germline V lookup: CDR1 SQVTM, CDR2 ANQGSEA. The CDR3 runs 17 residues. CDR3 sequence (DNA): TGCAGCGCTGAAGGGGGACAGGGCACAATTGGGACAGATACGCAGTATTTT. Translation: CSAEGGQGTIGTDTQYF.

The CDR3 loop is CATSDLLTVGVVLAPLHF. The CDR3 DNA reads TGTGCCACCAGTGATTTGCTTACCGTAGGGGTGGTTCTCGCGCCCCTCCACTTT. The chain joins TRBV24-1 to TRBJ1-6, with D possibly matching TRBD1 (5 bases). CDR1 is KGHDR and CDR2 is SFDVKD in the germline V gene. The CDR3 contains 18 residues. V lost 0 bases and J 13 bases, leaving 24 bases between the germline ends.

This chain joins TRBV28 and TRBJ2-3; 11 bases are shared with TRBD2. Germline V gives CDR1 MDHEN, CDR2 SYDVKM. The V gene end was trimmed by 4 bases and the J gene end by 0 bases; junction bases not matched to a gene: 6. The CDR3 length is 17 residues. The CDR3 DNA reads as TGTGCCAGCAGTTCGGCTCTAGCGGGGGGCAGCACAGATACGCAGTATTTT. Translating it yields CASSSALAGGSTDTQYF.

The CDR3 nucleotides are TGTGCCACCAGTGGGGGGGCACAAGAGACCCAGTACTTC. Protein: CATSGGAQETQYF. The V and J genes are TRBV24-1 and TRBJ2-5; possibly TRBD1 or TRBD2 for D (6 bases each). The V gene's germline CDR1 is KGHDR and CDR2 SFDVKD. CDR3 length equals 13 residues. V was cut by 5 bases and J by 2 bases, with 8 bases left in between.

The chain carries TRBV5-1 and TRBJ2-3; TRBD2 aligns across 9 bases. The CDR3 sequence is 15 residues long. Germline V gives CDR1 SGHRS, CDR2 YFSETQ. V was pared by 4 bases and J by 2 bases, with 5 bases of the junction left unmatched. CDR3 loop: CASSPGLASTDTQYF. The CDR3 coding sequence is TGCGCCAGCAGCCCAGGACTAGCGTCCACAGATACGCAGTATTTT. Together with reference TRBV5-1 and TRBJ2-3, the CDR3 gives the full variable domain: KAGVTQTPRYLIKTRGQQVTLSCSPISGHRSVSWYQQTPGQGLQFLFEYFSETQRNKGNFPGRFSGRQFSNSRSEMNVSTLELGDSALYLCASSPGLASTDTQYFGPGTRLTVL.

The rearrangement uses TRBV5-6 and TRBJ2-5, with 8 bases fitting TRBD1. J lost 4 bases, V lost 2 bases, and 4 bases had no gene match. The CDR3 is made up of 14 amino acids. CDR1 and CDR2 from the germline V gene are SGHDT and YYEEEE. CDR3 residues: CASSFQQGGETQYF. The CDR3 DNA follows: TGTGCCAGCAGCTTTCAACAGGGGGGAGAGACCCAGTACTTC.

This clone has only a few counts. The CDR3 sequence is CASRPTESYGYTF. Here the CDR3 DNA reads TGTGCCAGCAGACCCACAGAGTCCTATGGCTACACCTTC. V is TRBV5-4 and J is TRBJ1-2; D is unclear. CDR3 length: 13 residues. The germline V and J ends were trimmed by 5 bases and 4 bases, with 12 bases remaining between them. Germline assignment: CDR1 SGHNT and CDR2 YYREEE (reference sequence).

This chain connects TRBV4-3 to TRBJ2-1; TRBD2 matches at 9 bases. Germline trimming cut 1 base from V and 6 bases from J; bases unmatched to any gene: 7. The CDR3 runs 16 residues. Germline V gene sequence: CDR1 LGHNA, CDR2 YSLEER. CDR3 loop: CASSQAAAGGVNEQFF. The CDR3 nucleotides are TGCGCCAGCAGCCAAGCTGCAGCGGGGGGTGTCAATGAGCAGTTCTTC.

This clone was picked up one time. The chain joins TRBV6-1 to TRBJ1-3; D not resolved. This CDR3 comprises 16 residues. The V gene lost 1 base and the J gene lost 0 bases, with 10 bases spanning the gap. Per germline, CDR1 MNHNS and CDR2 SASEGT. The CDR3 reads CASSEVVTRSGNTIYF. The CDR3 nucleotides are TGTGCCAGCAGTGAAGTGGTGACACGCTCTGGAAACACCATATATTTT.

The rearrangement links TRBV6-6 to TRBJ1-2, with 9 bases lining up with TRBD1. Per germline, CDR1 MNHNY and CDR2 SVGAGI (reference sequence). The CDR3 length is 13 residues. J lost 8 bases, V lost 6 bases, and 7 bases had no gene match. CDR3 loop: CASSRDRGEGYTF. In nucleotides, the CDR3 is TGTGCCAGCAGCCGTGACAGGGGGGAAGGCTACACCTTC.

The chain employs TRBV11-3 and TRBJ1-6; TRBD1 might be the D (6 bases). Between the trimmed V and J ends, which lost 8 bases and 0 bases, there was a span of 20 bases. Germline CDR1 SGHNT, CDR2 YENEEA. The CDR3 spans 18 residues. The CDR3 region is CASHRDKEGSSYNSPLHF. CDR3 bases: TGTGCCAGCCACCGGGACAAGGAGGGAAGCTCCTATAATTCACCCCTCCACTTT.

This chain joins TRBV5-1 and TRBJ2-5; D is tentatively TRBD1 or TRBD2 (5 bases each). The CDR3 has 16 residues. Germline lookup yields CDR1 SGHRS and CDR2 YFSETQ. Between the trimmed V and J ends, which lost 4 bases and 3 bases, there was a span of 19 bases. The DNA of the CDR3 is TGCGCCAGCAGCCCTTCGATCGGGACGGAGAAAGAGACCCAGTACTTC. This gives the protein CASSPSIGTEKETQYF.

This clone was detected only once. The chain uses TRBV27 and TRBJ1-1, with 7 positions matching TRBD1. CDR3 length equals 16 residues. Germline CDR1 MNHEY, CDR2 SMNVEV (reference sequence). The ends lost 4 bases at V and 8 bases at J; junction bases unmatched: 16. The CDR3 DNA follows: TGTGCCAGCAGTTCCACTGCCGGGACAGCAGCTACCGAAGCTTTCTTT. Protein: CASSSTAGTAATEAFF.

The chain is built from TRBV4-1 and TRBJ2-7; D might be TRBD1 (5 bases). V lost 1 base and J 3 bases, leaving 13 bases between the germline ends. Germline CDR1 is MGHRA and CDR2 is YSYEKL. The CDR3 length is 15 residues. CDR3 region: CASSQGSRVFYEQYF. The CDR3 nucleotides are TGCGCCAGCAGCCAAGGGAGCAGGGTCTTCTACGAGCAGTACTTC.

The chain is built from TRBV11-2 and TRBJ2-5; D unresolved. V shed 5 bases and J shed 2 bases, with 18 bases lying between them. The CDR3 has 16 residues. Looked up from germline, CDR1 is SGHAT and CDR2 is FQNNGV. CDR3 DNA: TGTGCCAGCAGCGAACGAGGAGTGCTGGGACAAGAGACCCAGTACTTC. Translated: CASSERGVLGQETQYF.

The genes are TRBV4-3 and TRBJ1-3, with D possibly TRBD1 on 5 matching bases. Germline V CDR1 and CDR2: LGHNA, YSLEER. V was cut by 1 base and J by 3 bases, with 10 bases left in between. This CDR3 is built from 15 residues. The CDR3: CASSQGVGGGNTIYF. The CDR3 coding sequence is TGCGCCAGCAGCCAAGGAGTTGGGGGTGGAAACACCATATATTTT.

V usage is TRBV11-2 and J usage is TRBJ1-4; D is unresolved. The CDR3 extends over 13 amino acids. Germline CDR1 reads SGHAT; CDR2 reads FQNNGV. V dropped 6 bases and J dropped 4 bases, with 9 bases sitting between them. The CDR3 sequence: CASRRMGNEKLFF. CDR3 nucleotide sequence: TGTGCCAGCAGACGGATGGGTAATGAAAAACTGTTTTTT.

The chain has TRBV3-1 (or the pseudogene TRBV3-2) and TRBJ2-5; D gene ambiguous. The CDR3 extends over 12 amino acids. The V gene lost 1 base and the J gene lost 4 bases, with 4 bases spanning the gap. In germline, CDR1 is LGHDT, CDR2 YNNKEL (reference sequence). CDR3 in DNA: TGTGCCAGCAGCCAAGCCGGAGAGACCCAGTACTTC. This translates into CASSQAGETQYF.

A note on this clone: An end of the junction does not agree with germline; a read error may underlie this. The CDR3 DNA is TGTGCCAGCAGCTTAATGCTGAGGATGACAGGGAGTGGCAACACCTTC. Translating it yields CASSLMLRMTGSGNTF. This chain links TRBV7-2 with TRBJ1-2, with TRBD1 matching over 7 bases. The CDR3 has 16 residues. Looked up from germline, CDR1 is SGHTA and CDR2 is FQGNSA.

V usage is TRBV6-1 and J usage is TRBJ1-4, with D unclear. Per germline, CDR1 MNHNS and CDR2 SASEGT. The germline V and J ends were trimmed by 2 bases and 6 bases, with 10 bases remaining between them. CDR3 size: 14 residues. CDR3 nucleotide sequence: TGTGCCAGCAGTGAACAGTTACCCTATGAAAAACTGTTTTTT. This sequence encodes CASSEQLPYEKLFF.

V usage is TRBV25-1 and J usage is TRBJ1-2; the match to TRBD1 covers 10 bases. J lost 8 bases, V lost 4 bases, and 10 bases had no gene match. This CDR3 has 15 residues. Germline lookup yields CDR1 MGHDK and CDR2 SYGVNS. The CDR3 loop is CASSGGQGNVGGYTF. The CDR3 DNA reads as TGTGCCAGCAGTGGGGGACAGGGGAACGTCGGGGGCTACACCTTC.

The V call is TRBV25-1, the J call TRBJ1-2; D is ambiguous. The V and J ends lost 8 bases and 0 bases respectively, with 7 bases between them. This CDR3 is built from 12 residues. Germline V gene sequence: CDR1 MGHDK, CDR2 SYGVNS. This chain's CDR3 is CASQRANYGYTF. In DNA form, the CDR3 reads TGTGCCAGCCAGAGAGCTAACTATGGCTACACCTTC.

The chain carries TRBV3-1 (or the pseudogene TRBV3-2) and TRBJ2-1; the D gene is possibly TRBD2 (5 bases). The germline CDR1 and CDR2 sequences are LGHDT and YNNKEL (reference sequence). The V end was cut by 2 bases, the J end by 7 bases, with 12 bases between. There are 14 residues in the CDR3. The CDR3 here is CASSQPEALNEQFF. The CDR3, as DNA: TGTGCCAGCAGCCAACCGGAGGCTCTAAATGAGCAGTTCTTC.

V is TRBV5-1 and J is TRBJ2-1, with a tentative D call TRBD2 (6 bases). V shed 4 bases and J shed 9 bases, with 26 bases lying between them. Germline lookup yields CDR1 SGHRS and CDR2 YFSETQ. This CDR3 has 17 amino acids. In nucleotides, the CDR3 is TGCGCCAGCAGCCTCCACCTCGGAGGGAGAGCGGCTACTGAGCAGTTCTTC. It translates to CASSLHLGGRAATEQFF.

The CDR3 sequence: CASSPRQGPTNTEAFF. The DNA for the CDR3 is TGTGCCAGCTCACCCCGACAGGGACCGACGAACACTGAAGCTTTCTTT. J is TRBJ1-1 and V is TRBV18; 7 bases fit TRBD1. The CDR3 covers 16 residues. The germline V gene has CDR1 KGHSH and CDR2 LQKENI. V was clipped by 3 bases and J by 1 base; unmatched bases: 8.